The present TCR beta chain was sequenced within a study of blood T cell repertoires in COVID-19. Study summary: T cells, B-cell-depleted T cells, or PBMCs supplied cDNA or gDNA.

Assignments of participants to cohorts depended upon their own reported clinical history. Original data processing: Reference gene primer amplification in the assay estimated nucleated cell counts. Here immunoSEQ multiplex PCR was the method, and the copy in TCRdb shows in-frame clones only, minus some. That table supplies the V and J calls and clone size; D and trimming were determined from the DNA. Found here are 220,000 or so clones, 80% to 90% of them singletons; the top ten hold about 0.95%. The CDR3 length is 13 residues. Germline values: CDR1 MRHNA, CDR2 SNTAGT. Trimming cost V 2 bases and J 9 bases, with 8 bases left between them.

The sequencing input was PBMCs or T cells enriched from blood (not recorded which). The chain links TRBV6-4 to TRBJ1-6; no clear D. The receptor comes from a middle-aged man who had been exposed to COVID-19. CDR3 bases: TGTGCCAGCAGTGACCAGTGGAGTTCACCCCTCCACTTT. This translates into CASSDQWSSPLHF.